This TCR beta chain was found in a study of cytomegalovirus exposure and HLA in healthy donors. Study information: Early released data comprised around 85 million unique TCRs from HLA-typed donors. Study-level points and caveats: An observed cluster of highly shared sequence variants was recorded as a likely sequencing artifact. The study flagged some 180 TCR beta chains as cytomegalovirus-associated.

With 60 Vbeta and 13 Jbeta primers, the PCR was carried out. Here immunoSEQ multiplex PCR was the method, and the copy in TCRdb shows in-frame clones only, minus some. The data contain fewer than 100,000 clones, around three quarters of them singletons. Turning to this clone: Its specificity is not known.

Trimming cost V 8 bases and J 3 bases; bases outside gene matches: 11. Germline V gene data show CDR1 as SQVTM and CDR2 as ANQGSEA. This CDR3 has 14 amino acids. The clonotype originates from a male donor in good health and CMV-seronegative. This chain links TRBV29-1 with TRBJ2-3, with 7 bases aligning to TRBD1. The sequencing input was PBMCs. The CDR3: CSSKVGTATDTQYF. The CDR3 DNA reads as TGCAGCTCCAAAGTGGGGACAGCAACAGATACGCAGTATTTT.